Detailed here is one TCR beta chain. V lost 1 base and J lost 4, with 5 bases in between. CDR3 size: 13 residues. Germline values: CDR1 MNHNS, CDR2 SASEGT. These data come from a study of T cell changes during pregnancy in multiple sclerosis. Clones were read by immunoSEQ multiplex PCR, and TCRdb kept only the in-frame ones, dropping some. Here the sample spans around 68,000 clones, approximately 90% being singletons. This sequence was found in a female donor with multiple sclerosis, enrolled in a pregnancy study. The rearrangement links TRBV6-1 to TRBJ1-5; the D is unclear. This specimen was peripheral blood, taken in the third trimester of pregnancy. The CDR3 region is CASSEDPNQPQHF. Here the CDR3 DNA reads TGTGCCAGCAGTGAAGATCCTAATCAGCCCCAGCATTTT.